This T cell receptor beta chain was recovered during a study of blood T cell repertoires in COVID-19. Study overall: COVID-19 samples collected from the United States, Italy and Spain covered acute and convalescent phases. Nucleic acid was either cDNA or gDNA, and it came from T cells, B-cell-depleted T cells, or PBMCs.

Original handling: From reference gene primer amplification, estimates of nucleated cell counts were derived. Assay used: immunoSEQ multiplex PCR; TCRdb lists only in-frame clones, some missing. V and J calls and clone size are copied from that table; D and trimming were computed from the DNA. This sample has around 20,000 clones; more than 85% occur once, and the top ten carry around 16%. Germline CDR1 and CDR2: MNHNY and SVGAGI (reference sequence). With V trimmed by 6 bases and J by 4 bases, 7 bases remained unmatched. This CDR3 has 14 amino acids. The rearrangement uses TRBV6-6 and TRBJ2-3; TRBD2 matches 7 bases. Material: peripheral blood. The receptor was isolated from a man aged 70-80 years with acute or convalescent COVID-19. Here the CDR3 reads CASSWSTSADTQYF. Here the CDR3 DNA reads TGTGCCAGCAGCTGGAGCACTAGCGCAGATACGCAGTATTTT.